One and the same sample provided the 20 T cell receptor beta chains below, sequenced in a study of shared T cell receptors in the human thymus. TCRdb's copy holds only in-frame clones and misses some; the assay was immunoSEQ multiplex PCR. The sample carries some 400,000 clones, just under 95% recorded once. The sequenced material came from thymocytes. These receptors were taken from a human donor.

The chain joins TRBV4-1 to TRBJ2-5; D could derive from TRBD1 or TRBD2 (5 bases each). V was clipped by 2 bases and J by 4 bases, with 23 bases between them. Germline CDR1 and CDR2: MGHRA and YSYEKL. The CDR3 runs 18 residues. CDR3 in amino acids: CASSQTRGQGLWGETQYF. Written as DNA, the CDR3 is TGCGCCAGCAGCCAAACGCGAGGGCAGGGCCTATGGGGAGAGACCCAGTACTTC.

The chain recombines TRBV7-9 with TRBJ2-3; 14 nucleotides line up with TRBD2. This CDR3 is built from 17 residues. Trimming removed 5 bases from V and 6 bases from J; junction bases left unmatched: 10. In germline, CDR1 is SEHNR, CDR2 FQNEAQ (reference sequence). The DNA for the CDR3 is TGTGCCAGCAGCCGACTAGCGGGAGGGAGGTTATGTGATACGCAGTATTTT. It encodes CASSRLAGGRLCDTQYF.

This clone occurred once. The chain has TRBV2 and TRBJ2-3; 10 nucleotides align to TRBD2. CDR1 SNHLY and CDR2 FYNNEI come from the germline V gene. V lost 7 bases to trimming and J lost 2 bases; unmatched junction nucleotides: 6. CDR3 size: 15 residues. The CDR3 loop reads CASNLAGATTDTQYF. The CDR3 nucleotides are TGTGCCAGCAACCTAGCGGGAGCAACCACAGATACGCAGTATTTT.

The chain couples TRBV20-1 to TRBJ2-7; TRBD1 matches 7 bases. The CDR3 has 11 amino acids. The germline V gene has CDR1 DFQATT and CDR2 SNEGSKA (reference sequence). The J segment lost 4 bases and the V segment lost 5 bases, leaving 2 bases of the junction unmatched. The CDR3 sequence is CSALQGYEQYF. CDR3 sequence (DNA): TGCAGTGCTTTACAGGGGTACGAGCAGTACTTC.

The V call is TRBV25-1, the J call TRBJ1-2, with D tentatively TRBD1 (5 bases). The ends were cut back, 2 bases at V and 3 bases at J, with 7 bases in the middle. Germline V lookup: CDR1 MGHDK, CDR2 SYGVNS. The CDR3 contains 13 residues. CDR3 coding DNA: TGTGCCAGCAGTGAACAGGGCGACTATGGCTACACCTTC. Encoded protein: CASSEQGDYGYTF.

The CDR3 spells CASSLLQGRTRNEKLFF. CDR3 in DNA: TGCGCCAGCAGCTTGTTGCAGGGCCGGACTCGAAATGAAAAACTGTTTTTT. This rearrangement joins TRBV5-1 to TRBJ1-4; D perhaps matches TRBD1 (5 bases). V was pared by 1 base and J by 5 bases, with 18 bases between. In germline, CDR1 is SGHRS, CDR2 YFSETQ. The CDR3 has 17 residues.

The chain couples TRBV7-2 to TRBJ2-4, with D possibly matching TRBD2 (6 bases). Trimming shortened V by 4 bases and J by 0 bases, and 10 bases separated the two germline ends. CDR1 and CDR2 from the germline V gene are SGHTA and FQGNSA. The CDR3 runs 15 residues. CDR3 amino acids: CASSSSGQAKNIQYF. The CDR3 DNA follows: TGTGCCAGCAGCTCCAGCGGGCAAGCCAAAAACATTCAGTACTTC.

The J gene is TRBJ2-5, the V gene TRBV9; D is perhaps TRBD2 (5 bases). Trimming took off 3 bases at V and 1 base at J, with 16 bases between the two ends. This CDR3 comprises 16 residues. Per germline, CDR1 SGDLS and CDR2 YYNGEE. In DNA form, the CDR3 reads TGTGCCAGCAGCGCCCAGAAGGAGGCTGGCCAAGAGACCCAGTACTTC. Its translation is CASSAQKEAGQETQYF.

The chain carries TRBV19 and TRBJ1-3; D is perhaps TRBD1 (6 bases). CDR3 size: 17 residues. The germline gives CDR1 LNHDA, CDR2 SQIVND (reference sequence). The ends were cut back, 5 bases at V and 3 bases at J, with 20 bases in the middle. CDR3 DNA: TGTGCCAGTAGTTGCGGGACACCTCCCTCATATGGAAACACCATATATTTT. It yields the protein CASSCGTPPSYGNTIYF.

This clone turned up a few times. V is TRBV5-1 and J is TRBJ2-1; the match to TRBD2 covers 13 bases. CDR1 and CDR2 from the germline V gene are SGHRS and YFSETQ. The CDR3 covers 15 residues. J was trimmed by 8 bases and V by 3 bases; bases with no gene match: 5. The DNA for the CDR3 is TGCGCCAGCAGCTCTGGACTAGCGGGAGTACATGAGCAGTTCTTC. Its translation: CASSSGLAGVHEQFF. Full variable domain (rest looked up from reference TRBV5-1 and TRBJ2-1): KAGVTQTPRYLIKTRGQQVTLSCSPISGHRSVSWYQQTPGQGLQFLFEYFSETQRNKGNFPGRFSGRQFSNSRSEMNVSTLELGDSALYLCASSSGLAGVHEQFFGPGTRLTVL.

This chain uses TRBV28 with TRBJ1-5, with D maybe TRBD1 (5 bases). The CDR3 length is 16 residues. CDR1 is MDHEN, CDR2 SYDVKM, per germline. V gave up 5 bases and J gave up 7 bases, with 21 bases separating them. The CDR3 sequence is CASSPGGGIGNQPQHF. The CDR3 DNA reads as TGTGCCAGCAGTCCCGGGGGGGGGATAGGGAACCAGCCCCAGCATTTT.

This chain uses TRBV6-1 with TRBJ2-4; 10 bases agree with TRBD2. This CDR3 has 20 amino acids. Germline lookup yields CDR1 MNHNS and CDR2 SASEGT. With V trimmed by 3 bases and J by 0 bases, 14 bases remained unmatched. CDR3: CASSESRGTSVNLAKNIQYF. CDR3 in DNA: TGTGCCAGCAGTGAGAGCCGAGGGACTAGCGTAAATCTAGCCAAAAACATTCAGTACTTC.

The chain carries TRBV15 and TRBJ2-1; TRBD2 matches 9 bases. The J segment lost 3 bases and the V segment lost 3 bases, leaving 12 bases of the junction unmatched. Germline values: CDR1 LNHNV, CDR2 YYDKDF (reference sequence). The CDR3 extends over 18 amino acids. CDR3 loop: CATSREYRREGIYNEQFF. The CDR3 nucleotides are TGTGCCACCAGCAGGGAATACAGGCGGGAGGGGATCTACAATGAGCAGTTCTTC.

The J gene is TRBJ2-1, the V gene TRBV1; TRBD2 was called by the table and not checked on the DNA. TRBV1 is given as a pseudogene. CDR3 length equals 21 residues. This CDR3 is CTSSPGTSGIRKTPSYNEQFF. CDR3 coding DNA: TGCACCAGCAGCCCAGGGACTAGCGGAATAAGAAAAACCCCCTCCTACAATGAGCAGTTCTTC.

The V gene is TRBV7-6, the J gene TRBJ2-7; maybe TRBD2 (5 bases). V lost 0 bases and J 0 bases, leaving 9 bases between the germline ends. Germline values: CDR1 SGHVS, CDR2 FNYEAQ. CDR3 length: 15 amino acids. The CDR3 reads CASSLAPGSSYEQYF. In DNA form, the CDR3 reads TGTGCCAGCAGCTTAGCTCCGGGGAGCTCCTACGAGCAGTACTTC. Together with reference TRBV7-6 and TRBJ2-7, the CDR3 gives the full variable domain: GAGVSQSPRYKVTKRGQDVALRCDPISGHVSLYWYRQALGQGPEFLTYFNYEAQQDKSGLPNDRFSAERPEGSISTLTIQRTEQRDSAMYRCASSLAPGSSYEQYFGPGTRLTVT.

J is TRBJ2-1 and V is TRBV9, with 11 bases identical to TRBD2. V lost 3 bases to trimming and J lost 5 bases; unmatched junction nucleotides: 7. Germline V gene lookup returns CDR1 SGDLS and CDR2 YYNGEE. This CDR3 has 16 amino acids. The CDR3 reads CASSGRLAGSHNEQFF. CDR3 DNA: TGTGCCAGCAGCGGACGACTAGCGGGGTCCCACAATGAGCAGTTCTTC.

The chain links TRBV28 to TRBJ2-3; a weak D match, TRBD2 (5 bases). Deletions cut 5 bases from V and 2 bases from J, with 26 bases between. The CDR3 totals 19 residues. Germline V CDR1 and CDR2: MDHEN, SYDVKM. The CDR3 protein is CASSPFRGSARSYTDTQYF. CDR3 DNA: TGTGCCAGCAGTCCCTTCCGTGGTAGCGCCCGCTCCTACACAGATACGCAGTATTTT.

V usage is TRBV9 and J usage is TRBJ2-3, with 9 bases identical to TRBD2. V trimming: 2 bases; J trimming: 1 base; junction bases outside the gene matches: 8. CDR1 and CDR2 from the germline V gene are SGDLS and YYNGEE. CDR3 size: 17 residues. The CDR3 is CASSVSPSGDRTDTQYF. The CDR3, as DNA: TGTGCCAGCAGCGTTTCCCCTAGCGGGGACCGCACAGATACGCAGTATTTT.

The rearrangement uses TRBV11-2 and TRBJ2-3, with TRBD1 matching 7 bases. The CDR3 has 16 amino acids. Trimming cost V 5 bases and J 4 bases; bases outside gene matches: 12. CDR1 SGHAT and CDR2 FQNNGV come from the germline V gene. The CDR3 coding sequence is TGTGCCAGCAGCCCCCGATTTGACAGGGCCCCAGATACGCAGTATTTT. It yields the protein CASSPRFDRAPDTQYF. The full variable domain, completed using reference TRBV11-2 and TRBJ2-3, is EAGVAQSPRYKIIEKRQSVAFWCNPISGHATLYWYQQILGQGPKLLIQFQNNGVVDDSQLPKDRFSAERLKGVDSTLKIQPAKLEDSAVYLCASSPRFDRAPDTQYFGPGTRLTVL.

CDR3: CASSPGTDNTEAFF. Here the CDR3 DNA reads TGCGCCAGCAGCCCCGGGACGGACAACACTGAAGCTTTCTTT. The chain combines TRBV10-1 with TRBJ1-1; D is perhaps TRBD1 (5 bases). Trimming took 6 bases from V and 2 from J, leaving 13 bases between them. The CDR3 consists of 14 residues. Germline CDR1 WNHNN, CDR2 SYGVQD (reference sequence).